The 21 T cell receptor beta chains reported below all come from one sample, sequenced in a study of T cells after yellow fever vaccination. TCRdb ran MiXCR on the 5' RACE reads and lists one entry per CDR3 protein. The data hold some 390,000 distinct CDR3 sequences, with roughly 20% observed a single time. The input for sequencing was PBMCs, taken before the yellow fever booster vaccination. All receptors derive from a man in his late teens or twenties who received the YFV17D yellow fever vaccine.

This clonotype was counted between two and nine times. The CDR3 DNA reads as TGTGCCAGCAGTATCAGGGTTCTATCCACTGAAGCTTTCTTT. Its protein product is CASSIRVLSTEAFF. This rearrangement joins TRBV12-3 or TRBV12-4 to TRBJ1-1, with a weak D call TRBD1 (5 bases). The CDR3 sequence is 14 residues long. Trimming shortened V by 5 bases and J by 4 bases, and 14 bases separated the two germline ends.

V gene TRBV5-6 combines with J gene TRBJ1-2; D gene uncertain. The ends were cut back, 0 bases at V and 6 bases at J, with 6 bases in the middle. This CDR3 has 12 residues. CDR1 and CDR2 from the germline V gene are SGHDT and YYEEEE. CDR3 sequence: CASSLVPDGYTF. The CDR3 coding sequence is TGTGCCAGCAGCTTGGTCCCGGATGGCTACACCTTC.

The count of this clonotype is one. V is TRBV7-2 and J is TRBJ2-6, with D hard to call. Germline CDR1 SGHTA, CDR2 FQGNSA. CDR3 length equals 15 residues. Trimming removed 4 bases at V and 1 base at J, with 8 bases between. The CDR3 sequence is CASSSTFSGANVLTF. CDR3 nucleotide sequence: TGTGCCAGCAGCTCGACATTTTCTGGGGCCAACGTCCTGACTTTC.

The CDR3 protein is CASRPMWGGASGANVLTF. The CDR3, as DNA: TGTGCCAGCAGGCCGATGTGGGGGGGGGCCTCTGGGGCCAACGTCCTGACTTTC. V is TRBV12-3 or TRBV12-4 and J is TRBJ2-6; a weak D match, TRBD2 (7 bases). This CDR3 contains 18 residues. The V gene lost 6 bases and the J gene lost 0 bases, with 18 bases spanning the gap.

The rearrangement joins TRBV12-3 or TRBV12-4 to TRBJ2-5; 7 nucleotides agree with TRBD2. This CDR3 has 13 amino acids. Trimming removed 5 bases from V and 7 bases from J; junction bases left unmatched: 7. The CDR3 DNA reads TGTGCCAGCAGTCCGACTAGCTACGTGACCCAGTACTTC. Protein product: CASSPTSYVTQYF.

The CDR3 sequence: CASSLWGVRYSGANVLTF. The CDR3 bases are TGTGCCAGCAGCCTGTGGGGGGTCCGATACTCTGGGGCCAACGTCCTGACTTTC. This chain uses TRBV11-2 with TRBJ2-6, with D possibly matching TRBD2 (6 bases). This CDR3 is 18 amino acids long. V lost 5 bases, J lost 0 bases, and 17 bases lay in between. Germline V gene data show CDR1 as SGHAT and CDR2 as FQNNGV.

This chain links TRBV28 with TRBJ1-2, with D hard to call. The CDR3 consists of 13 residues. V shed 3 bases and J shed 3 bases, with 8 bases lying between them. CDR1 is MDHEN and CDR2 is SYDVKM in the germline V gene. CDR3 protein: CASSFSRDYGYTF. The CDR3 region has the DNA TGTGCCAGCAGTTTCTCCAGAGACTATGGCTACACCTTC.

The gene calls are TRBV7-2 and TRBJ1-5, with D perhaps TRBD1 (6 bases). Germline V lookup: CDR1 SGHTA, CDR2 FQGNSA. There are 16 residues in the CDR3. V was shortened by 6 bases and J by 5 bases, with 20 bases between the two germline ends. CDR3 residues: CASSLRGWRADQPQHF. The CDR3 DNA reads as TGTGCCAGCAGTTTGAGGGGGTGGAGGGCGGATCAGCCCCAGCATTTT.

The chain joins TRBV6-8 to TRBJ2-4; D gene uncertain. CDR1 and CDR2 (germline): MNHGY, SAAAGT. The CDR3 sequence is 15 residues long. V lost 6 bases to trimming and J lost 0 bases, with 12 bases between them. The CDR3 nucleotides are TGTGCCAGCAGGCGCCCCCAACTAGCCAAAAACATTCAGTACTTC. This translates into CASRRPQLAKNIQYF.

This chain connects TRBV7-9 to TRBJ2-3; D not resolved. The germline CDR1 and CDR2 sequences are SEHNR and FQNEAQ (reference sequence). The CDR3 sequence is 16 residues long. Trimming removed 6 bases at V and 2 bases at J, with 18 bases between. The CDR3 DNA follows: TGTGCCAGCAGTCCTCCGCCACCTGGTATCACAGATACGCAGTATTTT. Its translation: CASSPPPPGITDTQYF.

This chain connects TRBV5-1 to TRBJ2-5; 9 positions match TRBD1. CDR3 length equals 15 residues. Per germline, CDR1 SGHRS and CDR2 YFSETQ. The junction had 4 bases not matched to a gene; V was cut back by 0 bases and J by 4 bases. As DNA, the CDR3 is TGCGCCAGCAGCTTGGCCGGGACAGGGCCAGAGACCCAGTACTTC. Residues: CASSLAGTGPETQYF.

This clonotype was counted ten times or more. The V gene is TRBV11-2, the J gene TRBJ2-7, with TRBD2 identical over 14 bases. The germline V gene encodes CDR1 SGHAT and CDR2 FQNNGV. With V trimmed by 3 bases and J by 2 bases, 0 bases remained unmatched. The CDR3 contains 15 residues. The CDR3 here is CASSLGLAGAYEQYV. CDR3 DNA sequence: TGTGCCAGCAGCTTGGGACTAGCGGGGGCCTACGAGCAGTACGTC.

The chain uses TRBV12-3 or TRBV12-4 and TRBJ2-1; D uncertain. Trimming left V 3 bases short and J 9 bases short, with 18 bases between. The CDR3 contains 15 residues. The CDR3 bases are TGTGCCAGCAGTTTTCCGGCTCAATTGAGATTTGAGCAGTTCTTC. As protein: CASSFPAQLRFEQFF.

V is TRBV11-2 and J is TRBJ2-1; 9 bases agree with TRBD2. Germline V CDR1 and CDR2: SGHAT, FQNNGV. Trimming took 1 base from V and 1 from J; bases not matched to a gene: 8. CDR3 length: 18 residues. CDR3: CASSLAAGGRFSYNEQFF. The CDR3 DNA follows: TGTGCCAGCAGCTTAGCAGCGGGAGGACGGTTTTCCTACAATGAGCAGTTCTTC.

This clonotype has more than one count but fewer than ten. The chain couples TRBV5-1 to TRBJ2-1; 9 nucleotides agree with TRBD1. V shed 4 bases, J shed 3 bases, and the junction held 8 bases outside the gene matches. This CDR3 has 16 amino acids. CDR1 is SGHRS and CDR2 is YFSETQ in the germline V gene. The CDR3 DNA reads as TGCGCCAGCAGCCTCTTGGGACAGGGTTTCTACAATGAGCAGTTCTTC. This gives the protein CASSLLGQGFYNEQFF.

The chain joins TRBV12-3 or TRBV12-4 to TRBJ2-1, with unresolved D. The CDR3 has 14 amino acids. The V end lost 8 bases, the J end lost 8 bases, and 19 bases lay between the germline ends. The CDR3 DNA reads TGTGCCAGCGGCCAGGTTTCCGGGTTCGATGAGCAGTTCTTC. It specifies CASGQVSGFDEQFF.

This clonotype has a handful of counts. The rearrangement uses TRBV19 and TRBJ1-5; D remains ambiguous. V gave up 0 bases and J gave up 5 bases, with 11 bases separating them. Germline V CDR1 and CDR2: LNHDA, SQIVND (reference sequence). This CDR3 is 15 amino acids long. CDR3 sequence: CASSIDTGEYQPQHF. As DNA, the CDR3 is TGTGCCAGTAGTATAGATACGGGTGAATATCAGCCCCAGCATTTT.

This clonotype has only a few counts. The genes are TRBV5-1 and TRBJ2-5, with 13 nucleotides matching TRBD2. Germline V gene data show CDR1 as SGHRS and CDR2 as YFSETQ. The CDR3 has 15 residues. The ends lost 4 bases at V and 4 bases at J; junction bases unmatched: 4. As DNA, the CDR3 is TGCGCCAGCAGCCTGGGACTAGCGGGGATAGAGACCCAGTACTTC. This translates into CASSLGLAGIETQYF.

This clonotype was seen a handful of times. CDR3 region: CASSLASPGANVLTF. CDR3 coding DNA: TGTGCCAGCAGCTTAGCGTCCCCTGGGGCCAACGTCCTGACTTTC. This chain uses TRBV7-2 with TRBJ2-6; D call uncertain. V gave up 0 bases and J gave up 2 bases, with 5 bases separating them. The germline gives CDR1 SGHTA, CDR2 FQGNSA. CDR3 length equals 15 residues.

The rearrangement uses TRBV5-5 and TRBJ2-2; possible D gene TRBD1, 6 bases. Germline lookup yields CDR1 SGHKS and CDR2 YYEKEE (reference sequence). The CDR3 has 17 amino acids. V lost 4 bases, J lost 5 bases, and 21 bases lay in between. CDR3 nucleotide sequence: TGTGCCAGCAGCCCGACCCCACAGGGCCGAGGGACCGGGGAGCTGTTTTTT. Translating it yields CASSPTPQGRGTGELFF.

This clonotype is a singleton in its sample. The rearrangement links TRBV6-2 or TRBV6-3 to TRBJ2-4, with 8 bases identical to TRBD2. V lost 5 bases to trimming and J lost 0 bases; unmatched junction nucleotides: 12. The germline V gene encodes CDR1 MNHEY and CDR2 SVGEGT. This CDR3 has 18 amino acids. The CDR3 loop is CASSLFGGTSEAKNIQYF. The CDR3 coding sequence is TGTGCCAGCAGTCTATTCGGGGGGACTAGTGAAGCCAAAAACATTCAGTACTTC.